This T cell receptor beta chain emerged from a study of OX40 agonist ivuxolimab in advanced cancers. Study overall: Having had anti-PD-1, anti-PD-L1 or anti-CTLA-4 therapy before was allowed, and roughly 40% had some.

This clone is a singleton in its sample. At baseline, cycle 4 day 1, and cycle 7 day 1, blood was sampled. The germline V gene encodes CDR1 MDHEN and CDR2 SYDVKM. V dropped 5 bases and J dropped 0; count of bases not matched to a gene: 5. CDR3 length: 17 residues. Generated by immunoSEQ multiplex PCR, the TCRdb table keeps only in-frame clones and is missing some. The sample includes approximately 40,000 clones, about 88% of them seen just once. This specimen was CD4+ or CD8+ T cells sorted from blood, taken in a trial of the OX40 agonist ivuxolimab. The chain couples TRBV28 to TRBJ2-3; 13 bases are shared with TRBD2. This clonotype was obtained from an adult with an advanced solid tumor such as melanoma, head and neck, liver or kidney cancer. The CDR3 sequence: CASSRTSGRESTDTQYF. DNA for the CDR3: TGTGCCAGCAGTAGGACTAGCGGGAGAGAAAGCACAGATACGCAGTATTTT.